This T cell receptor beta chain emerged from a study of regulatory T cells in long-lasting Graves disease. Broader study findings: A reduction in accuracy may have resulted from the small sample size.

As to this clonotype: Its target is unknown.

To make TCR beta libraries, researchers used iRepertoire HTBI primers and Arm-PCR of CDR3 regions. One entry per CDR3 protein, called by TCRdb with MiXCR from the multiplex PCR reads. The sample shows over 300,000 distinct CDR3 sequences, roughly a sixth of them seen only once. Stated time point: newly diagnosed GD, antithyroid drugs for less than 3 months. Construction of the TCR library relied on RNA isolated from PBMCs. Into tubes containing EDTA, roughly 10 milliliters of peripheral blood were drawn. The starting material was peripheral blood mononuclear cells (PBMCs), obtained at new diagnosis, from a patient treated with antithyroid drugs. This receptor was taken from a female donor with Graves disease.

CDR3 nucleotides: TGTGCCCTTCCGGGACTAGCGGGAAGGAGACAAGAGACCCAGTACTTC. It specifies CALPGLAGRRQETQYF. The rearrangement uses TRBV12-3 or TRBV12-4 and TRBJ2-5; 13 nucleotides line up with TRBD2. The CDR3 loop spans 16 amino acids. Germline trimming cut 11 bases from V and 2 bases from J; bases unmatched to any gene: 11.